The 18 T cell receptor beta chains in this list originate from one sample, sequenced in a study of T cells in Graves' hyperthyroidism and ophthalmopathy. RNA transcripts were the template for amplifying TCR beta CDR3 regions. The HTBI primer set was used in a first-round RT-PCR of the TCR CDR3. TCRdb re-analysed the multiplex PCR reads in MiXCR, keeping a single row per CDR3 protein. The data contain under 600,000 distinct CDR3 sequences, 16% of them seen just once; the ten biggest clones take up around 3.5%. Sequences were obtained from blood. The receptors derive from a woman in her forties with Graves' ophthalmopathy.

This clonotype was observed at least ten times. The CDR3 spells CASSVEVGGNSPLHF. CDR3 bases: TGTGCCAGCAGCGTAGAAGTGGGGGGGAATTCACCCCTCCACTTT. The V and J genes are TRBV9 and TRBJ1-6; a weak D match, TRBD1 (5 bases). V gave up 0 bases and J gave up 7 bases, with 11 bases separating them. This CDR3 spans 15 amino acids. Germline CDR1 SGDLS, CDR2 YYNGEE.

The rearrangement uses TRBV20-1 and TRBJ1-6; D is perhaps TRBD1 (6 bases). The CDR3 is 15 residues long. V was clipped by 0 bases and J by 7 bases, with 13 bases between them. Per the germline V gene, CDR1 is DFQATT and CDR2 is SNEGSKA (reference sequence). Here the CDR3 reads CSAREGGMLNSPLHF. CDR3 coding DNA: TGCAGTGCTAGAGAAGGGGGGATGCTGAATTCACCCCTCCACTTT.

This clonotype came up a few times. V is TRBV10-3 and J is TRBJ2-3; D is possibly TRBD2 (5 bases). Germline values: CDR1 ENHRY, CDR2 SYGVKD. The V end was cut by 6 bases, the J end by 1 base, with 14 bases between. The CDR3 extends over 15 amino acids. DNA for the CDR3: TGTGCCATCAGCGAGGGCCCCCCTGGCACAGATACGCAGTATTTT. Its protein product is CAISEGPPGTDTQYF.

This clonotype was seen ten or more times. The CDR3 DNA is TGTGCCAGCAGATTGGGAGGGGTAAACACCGGGGAGCTGTTTTTT. Translation: CASRLGGVNTGELFF. The chain recombines TRBV11-2 with TRBJ2-2, with 7 bases aligning to TRBD2. The germline CDR1 and CDR2 sequences are SGHAT and FQNNGV. The trim removed 6 bases at V and 2 bases at J, leaving 6 bases unmatched. CDR3 length: 15 residues.

The table lists this clonotype with many counts. The V gene is TRBV20-1, the J gene TRBJ2-3; 9 bases fit TRBD1. The J segment lost 3 bases and the V segment lost 4 bases, leaving 11 bases of the junction unmatched. CDR3 length: 16 amino acids. Germline V lookup: CDR1 DFQATT, CDR2 SNEGSKA (reference sequence). In DNA form, the CDR3 reads TGCAGTGCTACTTACAGGGGGCGAGCTTTAACAGATACGCAGTATTTT. Translation: CSATYRGRALTDTQYF.

V and J are TRBV11-2 and TRBJ2-2; D possibly corresponds to TRBD1 (6 bases). Germline lookup yields CDR1 SGHAT and CDR2 FQNNGV. V lost 3 bases, J lost 8 bases, and 16 bases lay in between. The CDR3 contains 15 residues. Here the CDR3 DNA reads TGTGCCAGCAGCTTCTTAACAGGACAGTATGGGGAGCTGTTTTTT. Encoded protein: CASSFLTGQYGELFF.

This clonotype was seen at least ten times. V is TRBV18 and J is TRBJ2-5; 7 bases agree with TRBD2. The germline gives CDR1 KGHSH, CDR2 LQKENI. There are 13 residues in the CDR3. V shed 6 bases and J 2 bases; nucleotides not matched to a gene: 3. This chain's CDR3 is CASSGGTQETQYF. For the CDR3, the DNA is TGTGCCAGCTCGGGAGGGACGCAAGAGACCCAGTACTTC. Full variable domain (outside the CDR3, taken from reference TRBV18 and TRBJ2-5): NAGVMQNPRHLVRRRGQEARLRCSPMKGHSHVYWYRQLPEEGLKFMVYLQKENIIDESGMPKERFSAEFPKEGPSILRIQQVVRGDSAAYFCASSGGTQETQYFGPGTRLLVL.

This clonotype turned up a few times. The chain employs TRBV27 and TRBJ2-1; D might be TRBD2 (6 bases). The CDR3 runs to 17 residues. V shed 5 bases and J shed 0 bases, with 17 bases lying between them. CDR1 and CDR2 (germline): MNHEY, SMNVEV (reference sequence). CDR3 in DNA: TGTGCCAGCAGTCTCCTGCCCGGGGGTTTCTCCTACAATGAGCAGTTCTTC. Its translation: CASSLLPGGFSYNEQFF.

The table lists this clonotype with many counts. The V gene is TRBV18, the J gene TRBJ2-5, with TRBD2 matching 7 bases. Germline trimming cut 5 bases from V and 4 bases from J; bases unmatched to any gene: 7. Germline loops: CDR1 KGHSH, CDR2 LQKENI. The CDR3 consists of 14 residues. CDR3 amino acids: CASSGAGRRETQYF. The CDR3 coding sequence is TGTGCCAGCTCAGGAGCGGGGAGGAGAGAGACCCAGTACTTC.

J is TRBJ1-1 and V is TRBV5-5; D is undetermined. Trimming pared 2 bases from V and 0 bases from J, leaving 17 bases between. Germline-derived CDR1 and CDR2 are SGHKS and YYEKEE (reference sequence). The CDR3 extends over 17 amino acids. The CDR3 bases are TGTGCCAGCAGCTTTCGAGGACCACCAACTTTGAACACTGAAGCTTTCTTT. Protein: CASSFRGPPTLNTEAFF.

This clonotype was seen a few times. The CDR3 is CASSLLAGGYTF. The CDR3 DNA reads as TGTGCCAGCAGCTTGCTGGCTGGGGGCTACACCTTC. The genes are TRBV5-4 and TRBJ1-2, with D uncertain. Trimming cost V 1 base and J 8 bases, with 9 bases left between them. The CDR3 sequence is 12 residues long. Germline lookup yields CDR1 SGHNT and CDR2 YYREEE (reference sequence).

Many counts were recorded for this clonotype. This chain connects TRBV2 to TRBJ2-1; TRBD2 is a possible D gene (7 bases). Trimming removed 7 bases at V and 5 bases at J, with 12 bases between. CDR1 and CDR2 from the germline V gene are SNHLY and FYNNEI. The CDR3 is 13 residues long. DNA of the CDR3: TGTGCCAGCAAAAGGGGGGGGGACAATGAGCAGTTCTTC. Residues: CASKRGGDNEQFF.

This clonotype has a handful of counts. The chain uses TRBV6-1 and TRBJ1-6; D ambiguous. V lost 4 bases to trimming and J lost 10 bases, with 11 bases between them. Germline-derived CDR1 and CDR2 are MNHNS and SASEGT. The length of the CDR3 is 13 residues. CDR3 region: CASSVRVNSPLHF. The CDR3 DNA reads TGTGCCAGCAGTGTTCGGGTGAACTCACCCCTCCACTTT.

This clonotype was counted between two and nine times. This CDR3 reads CATSRAGLGQETQYF. The CDR3 nucleotides read TGTGCCACCAGCAGGGCAGGACTAGGCCAAGAGACCCAGTACTTC. The chain joins TRBV15 to TRBJ2-5; 7 bases are shared with TRBD2. Germline V gene data show CDR1 as LNHNV and CDR2 as YYDKDF (reference sequence). Trimming took 3 bases from V and 1 from J; bases not matched to a gene: 5. The CDR3 has 15 amino acids.

In this sample, this clonotype turned up a few times. The rearrangement uses TRBV28 and TRBJ1-4; D is unresolved. The V gene's germline CDR1 is MDHEN and CDR2 SYDVKM. Trimming took 3 bases from V and 8 from J, leaving 10 bases between them. The CDR3 runs 13 residues. CDR3 sequence reads: CASSLGSLEKLFF. CDR3 bases: TGTGCCAGCAGTTTGGGGTCACTGGAAAAACTGTTTTTT. Variable domain in full (rest from reference TRBV28 and TRBJ1-4): DVKVTQSSRYLVKRTGEKVFLECVQDMDHENMFWYRQDPGLGLRLIYFSYDVKMKEKGDIPEGYSVSREKKERFSLILESASTNQTSMYLCASSLGSLEKLFFGSGTQLSVL.

This clonotype was recorded at least ten times. V gene TRBV5-1 combines with J gene TRBJ2-5, with 10 bases aligning to TRBD2. The CDR3 has 16 residues. Germline V CDR1 and CDR2: SGHRS, YFSETQ. The J segment lost 3 bases and the V segment lost 5 bases, leaving 10 bases of the junction unmatched. The CDR3 nucleotides read TGCGCCAGCAGGCCTAGCTTAGCGGGGGGTAAAGAGACCCAGTACTTC. Translating gives CASRPSLAGGKETQYF.

This clonotype appeared a few times. The rearrangement joins TRBV3-1 to TRBJ2-1, with 12 bases that match TRBD2. V shed 0 bases and J 7 bases; nucleotides not matched to a gene: 10. CDR1 and CDR2 (germline): LGHDT, YNNKEL (reference sequence). The CDR3 is 18 residues long. CDR3 sequence: CASSQESLAGGLTNEQFF. DNA for the CDR3: TGTGCCAGCAGCCAAGAATCGCTAGCGGGAGGGCTCACTAATGAGCAGTTCTTC.

Many counts were recorded for this clonotype. The CDR3 DNA is TGTGCCAGCTCACCTGGGACAAGGGGTTCCTACGAGCAGTACTTC. Residues: CASSPGTRGSYEQYF. V is TRBV18 and J is TRBJ2-7; a weak D match, TRBD1 (6 bases). The V gene's germline CDR1 is KGHSH and CDR2 LQKENI. The CDR3 is made up of 15 amino acids. Trimming removed 3 bases from V and 1 base from J, with 13 bases in between.